The 22 T cell receptor beta chains listed next were all sequenced from one sample in a study of CDR3 diversity in severe acne. TCRdb re-called the PCR reads with MiXCR, one entry per CDR3 protein. The repertoire has about 93,000 distinct CDR3 sequences, roughly half of them found once; the top ten carry around 10%. The material sequenced was blood. The receptors shown here come from a male donor in good health, serving as a control.

This rearrangement joins TRBV5-1 to TRBJ2-7; 12 bases fit TRBD1. CDR1 and CDR2 from the germline V gene are SGHRS and YFSETQ. V was pared by 7 bases and J by 7 bases, with 12 bases of the junction left unmatched. The CDR3 is 15 amino acids. Written as DNA, the CDR3 is TGCGCCAGCGTGCATCGGGACAGGGGGCGAGGGGAGCAGTACTTC. Amino acid sequence: CASVHRDRGRGEQYF.

The gene calls are TRBV6-4 and TRBJ1-5; 8 nucleotides agree with TRBD1. CDR1 and CDR2 from the germline V gene are MRHNA and SNTAGT. The ends lost 5 bases at V and 2 bases at J; junction bases unmatched: 5. This CDR3 region has 15 residues. CDR3 bases: TGTGCCAGCAGTCAGGACAGGGCGGGCAATCAGCCCCAGCATTTT. Protein product: CASSQDRAGNQPQHF.

V is TRBV20-1 and J is TRBJ1-3; 7 positions agree with TRBD1. The V gene end was trimmed by 6 bases and the J gene end by 4 bases; junction bases not matched to a gene: 9. This CDR3 contains 14 residues. CDR1 and CDR2 from the germline V gene are DFQATT and SNEGSKA (reference sequence). This chain's CDR3 is CSARLTGRGNTIYF. The CDR3 bases are TGCAGTGCAAGATTGACAGGGAGGGGAAACACCATATATTTT.

This clonotype occurred a few times. The rearrangement uses TRBV7-9 and TRBJ1-5; 10 nucleotides line up with TRBD1. CDR1 is SEHNR, CDR2 FQNEAQ, per germline (reference sequence). The CDR3 has 14 residues. V lost 9 bases, J lost 1 base, and 3 bases stayed unmatched. The CDR3, as DNA: TGTGCCAGGGACAGGGGGGTAAGCAATCAGCCCCAGCATTTT. It yields the protein CARDRGVSNQPQHF. Full variable domain (rest looked up from reference TRBV7-9 and TRBJ1-5): DTGVSQNPRHKITKRGQNVTFRCDPISEHNRLYWYRQTLGQGPEFLTYFQNEAQLEKSRLLSDRFSAERPKGSFSTLEIQRTEQGDSAMYLCARDRGVSNQPQHFGDGTRLSIL.

A word on this clonotype: The conserved phenylalanine or tryptophan is not found at the CDR3 terminus, so this likely reflects a read error. The J gene is TRBJ1-2, the V gene TRBV13; D remains unclear. CDR3 size: 16 residues. Germline-derived CDR1 and CDR2 are PRHDT and FYEKMQ (reference sequence). CDR3 nucleotide sequence: TGCCCCAGCAGCGACGAACCCCGGGCCCCAGCTTATGGCTACACCCTC. Protein sequence: CPSSDEPRAPAYGYTL.

This clonotype has ten or more counts. CDR3 in DNA: TGTGCCAGCTCGGGGTACACGCAGTATTTT. Protein product: CASSGYTQYF. The chain has TRBV2 and TRBJ2-3; the D gene is possibly TRBD2 (5 bases). This CDR3 spans 10 amino acids. From germline, CDR1 is SNHLY and CDR2 FYNNEI. V was pared by 8 bases and J by 9 bases, with 9 bases between.

The genes are TRBV7-3 and TRBJ2-1, with 8 bases aligning to TRBD2. This CDR3 spans 13 amino acids. The J segment lost 6 bases and the V segment lost 2 bases, leaving 0 bases of the junction unmatched. CDR1 is SGHTA and CDR2 is FQGTGA in the germline V gene. The CDR3 region is CASSLLAGNEQFF. For the CDR3, the DNA is TGTGCCAGCAGCTTACTAGCGGGCAATGAGCAGTTCTTC. Full variable domain (remainder filled in from reference TRBV7-3 and TRBJ2-1): GAGVSQTPSNKVTEKGKYVELRCDPISGHTALYWYRQSLGQGPEFLIYFQGTGAADDSGLPNDRFFAVRPEGSVSTLKIQRTERGDSAVYLCASSLLAGNEQFFGPGTRLTVL.

As to this clonotype: One base away lies a much larger clone, so this may be a sequencing read error. The rearrangement uses TRBV4-1 and TRBJ2-2; the D gene is possibly TRBD2 (5 bases). The CDR3 sequence is 14 residues long. Germline V gene sequence: CDR1 MGHRA, CDR2 YSYEKL. CDR3 nucleotides: TGCGCCAGCAGCCAAGTGTCAGGCACCGGGGAGCTGGTTTTT. This codes for CASSQVSGTGELVF.

The sample holds many counts of this clonotype. V usage is TRBV9 and J usage is TRBJ2-1, with 7 nucleotides matching TRBD2. Unmatched junction bases numbered 6, after V lost 3 bases and J lost 0 bases. The V gene's germline CDR1 is SGDLS and CDR2 YYNGEE. CDR3 length: 16 amino acids. DNA of the CDR3: TGTGCCAGCAGCGAGCACGGGGGGATCTCCTACAATGAGCAGTTCTTC. Translated: CASSEHGGISYNEQFF. The variable domain in full, completed from reference TRBV9 and TRBJ2-1, reads DSGVTQTPKHLITATGQRVTLRCSPRSGDLSVYWYQQSLDQGLQFLIQYYNGEERAKGNILERFSAQQFPDLHSELNLSSLELGDSALYFCASSEHGGISYNEQFFGPGTRLTVL.

This clonotype was seen at least ten times. This chain uses TRBV2 with TRBJ1-1; D is ambiguous. V shed 2 bases and J shed 11 bases, with 18 bases lying between them. This CDR3 has 14 amino acids. Germline CDR1 is SNHLY and CDR2 is FYNNEI. In DNA, the CDR3 is TGTGCCAGCAGTGAACATGCGCAGGCTCCGAGGGCTTTCTTT. Translated: CASSEHAQAPRAFF.

In regard to this clonotype: This sequence may be a read error, since a much larger clone differs from it by one base. The chain employs TRBV2 and TRBJ1-1; 8 nucleotides match TRBD1. The CDR3 contains 15 residues. V gave up 3 bases and J gave up 5 bases; unmatched junction bases: 8. Per the germline V gene, CDR1 is SNHLY and CDR2 is FYNNEI. CDR3 sequence (DNA): TGTGCCAGCAGTGACACAACAGGGGGATGGACTGAAGCTTTCTTT. Translating it yields CASSDTTGGWTEAFF.

The genes are TRBV19 and TRBJ2-7; 10 positions agree with TRBD1. CDR1 and CDR2 from the germline V gene are LNHDA and SQIVND (reference sequence). This CDR3 is 16 amino acids long. V lost 9 bases and J lost 4; bases outside the gene matches: 15. The CDR3 DNA follows: TGTGCCAGCAGCGCCGAGGGGACAGGGGCGACGTACGAGCAGTACTTC. Amino acids: CASSAEGTGATYEQYF.

The chain uses TRBV9 and TRBJ1-2; TRBD1 agrees at 8 bases. CDR1 is SGDLS, CDR2 YYNGEE, per germline. V trimming: 3 bases; J trimming: 0 bases; junction bases outside the gene matches: 7. CDR3 size: 16 residues. CDR3 bases: TGTGCCAGCAGCGGGGGACAGGCCCCCACTAACTATGGCTACACCTTC. It yields the protein CASSGGQAPTNYGYTF.

The chain links TRBV7-9 to TRBJ2-7; TRBD1 matches at 9 bases. V lost 1 base to trimming and J lost 3 bases; unmatched junction nucleotides: 7. This CDR3 is 16 amino acids long. Germline V gives CDR1 SEHNR, CDR2 FQNEAQ (reference sequence). CDR3 DNA: TGTGCCAGCAGCTTAGTTAGGACAGGGGAAAGCTACGAGCAGTACTTC. This gives the protein CASSLVRTGESYEQYF.

This clonotype was observed a few times. The chain is built from TRBV3-1 and TRBJ2-7, with TRBD1 as a possible D gene (5 bases). Trimming left V 4 bases short and J 1 base short, with 8 bases between. This CDR3 is 13 amino acids long. Germline values: CDR1 LGHDT, CDR2 YNNKEL (reference sequence). The CDR3 bases are TGTGCCAGCAGCCGACAGACTTCCTACGAGCAGTACTTC. Translation gives CASSRQTSYEQYF.

The chain uses TRBV6-4 and TRBJ2-5; TRBD2 aligns across 11 bases. The length of the CDR3 is 15 residues. V was pared by 0 bases and J by 5 bases, with 2 bases of the junction left unmatched. Germline V lookup: CDR1 MRHNA, CDR2 SNTAGT. In DNA form, the CDR3 reads TGTGCCAGCAGTGACTCGACTAGCGGGGCTGAGACCCAGTACTTC. This gives the protein CASSDSTSGAETQYF.

A remark on this clonotype: With a much larger clone just one base away, this may be a read error. This chain uses TRBV9 with TRBJ2-3; 8 positions match TRBD1. Trimming cost V 4 bases and J 1 base; bases outside gene matches: 2. The CDR3 has 14 residues. Germline V gene sequence: CDR1 SGDLS, CDR2 YYNGEE. CDR3 residues: CASSRGQGTDTQYF. As DNA, the CDR3 is TGTGCCAGCAGCCGGGGACAGGGCACAGATACGCAGTATTTT.

Ten or more counts support this clonotype. The V gene is TRBV4-2, the J gene TRBJ2-5; D gene ambiguous. This CDR3 spans 14 amino acids. Germline CDR1 LGHNA, CDR2 YNFKEQ. V lost 0 bases and J lost 5, with 10 bases in between. The CDR3 protein is CASSQEAGRETQYF. The CDR3 coding sequence is TGTGCCAGCAGCCAAGAGGCCGGAAGGGAGACCCAGTACTTC.

J is TRBJ2-1 and V is TRBV19; TRBD2 might be the D (5 bases). V gave up 0 bases and J gave up 0 bases, with 9 bases separating them. The germline V gene has CDR1 LNHDA and CDR2 SQIVND (reference sequence). The CDR3 runs 16 residues. The CDR3 protein is CASSIDRGSSYNEQFF. Written as DNA, the CDR3 is TGTGCCAGTAGTATAGATCGAGGGAGCTCCTACAATGAGCAGTTCTTC.

As concerns this clonotype: One junction end does not reproduce the germline sequence, and a read error may be involved. The chain carries TRBV24-1 and TRBJ2-2, with D unclear. CDR1 is KGHDR and CDR2 is SFDVKD in the germline V gene. This CDR3 region has 17 residues. The CDR3 here is CATGDRVERANTGELFF. CDR3 DNA: TGTGCCACCGGTGATCGCGTCGAAAGGGCAAACACCGGGGAGCTGTTTTTT.

This chain connects TRBV24-1 to TRBJ2-3; 7 bases line up with TRBD2. This CDR3 spans 16 amino acids. V gave up 5 bases and J gave up 0 bases; unmatched junction bases: 7. Germline V gene data show CDR1 as KGHDR and CDR2 as SFDVKD. The CDR3 loop is CATSGPSGPSTDTQYF. The CDR3, as DNA: TGTGCCACCAGTGGCCCTAGCGGTCCTAGCACAGATACGCAGTATTTT.

Notes on this clonotype: Here the CDR3 omits its conserved ending phenylalanine or tryptophan, so a read error is the likely source. The limits of the CDR3 on the DNA are not certain, so only TCRdb's listed CDR3 is given. V usage is TRBV12-5 and J usage is TRBJ2-5; the table's D gene call, TRBD2, was not cross checked with the DNA. Germline loops: CDR1 LGHNT, CDR2 FRNRAP. The CDR3 is 17 residues long, counting both termini. This chain's CDR3 is CASGLVVTGRYGYTFGS.